This TCR beta chain was sequenced for a study of identical twins. General study points: Researchers reported excess low generation probability among twin-shared out-of-frame alpha sequences. The degree of excess twin sharing was weaker in beta out-of-frame sequences.

CDR1 is KGHSH and CDR2 is LQKENI in the germline V gene. Trimming took 2 bases from V and 3 from J; bases not matched to a gene: 6. The CDR3 contains 16 residues. Healthy Caucasians provided all donations. Template switching, a step in the protocol, added a universal primer site, and cDNA carried unique molecular identifiers. TCRdb re-called the 5' RACE reads through MiXCR, storing one row per CDR3 protein. The data contain approximately 690,000 distinct CDR3 sequences, 6% to 6.5% of them singletons. This clonotype showed up just a few times. The antigen remains unidentified. The V and J genes are TRBV18 and TRBJ2-1, with 8 bases lining up with TRBD2. Sequencing was performed on naive T cells sorted from blood. The TCR comes from a man younger than 35 in good health. The CDR3 DNA sequence: TGTGCCAGCTCACCAATGACTAGCGTTGACTACAATGAGCAGTTCTTC. Translation gives CASSPMTSVDYNEQFF.